The TCR beta chain described here comes from a study of radiotherapy plus CTLA-4 blockade in lung cancer (dated by TCRdb to 2017 to 2018). Regarding the study in general: Objective responses were observed in 18% of enrolled patients, and disease control was achieved in roughly 30%. Results the study describes overall, beyond this receptor: The strongest predictors of response, as reported, were early dynamic changes in blood T cell clones along with a rise in serum interferon-beta after radiation. After treatment with radiotherapy and ipilimumab, TCR clones that came from tumors expanded in the peripheral blood.

The germline V gene supplies CDR1 SGHNT and CDR2 YENEEA. Trimming at the junction amounts to 0 bases on V and 2 bases on J, and the germline ends lie 1 base apart. The CDR3, from cysteine to phenylalanine, totals 13 residues. Only the CDR3 DNA is retained, 39 bases long and in frame from the first base. Libraries were constructed by the immunoSEQ multiplex PCR assay. Drawn from immuneACCESS, this table holds only the in-frame rearrangements with V and J called that TCRdb kept. Clones are partly lost; checked studies trace under half to an unresolved V gene and leave the rest unexplained. The sample records approximately 80,000 clones, under 90% of which are singletons. 0.79% of the sample is in the top ten clones. Note on this clone: What antigen it recognizes has not been identified. No quality values exist for individual bases; no much larger clone is one base distant.

Focal radiation therapy combined with CTLA-4 blockade (ipilimumab) was tested in patients with chemo-refractory metastatic non-small-cell lung cancer. The chain employs TRBV11-3 and TRBJ2-2; there is no confident call for the D gene. The TCR comes from a human donor with non-small cell lung cancer who had stable disease on radiotherapy plus ipilimumab. Source: peripheral blood, taken from a patient treated with radiotherapy plus ipilimumab. The DNA reads TGTGCCAGCAGCTTAGACAACACCGGGGAGCTGTTTTTT. This is translated as CASSLDNTGELFF.